A single sample gave rise to the 10 T cell receptor beta chains below, sequenced in a study of T cells in Graves' hyperthyroidism and ophthalmopathy. What was amplified from RNA transcripts were TCR beta CDR3 regions. The TCR CDR3 was amplified in a first-round RT-PCR using the HTBI primer set. TCRdb re-called the multiplex PCR reads through MiXCR, storing one row per CDR3 protein. The data hold around 300,000 distinct CDR3 sequences, with about 25% observed a single time. Sequencing used blood. Receptor source: a middle-aged man with Graves' hyperthyroidism that later progressed to Graves' ophthalmopathy.

The rearrangement uses TRBV20-1 and TRBJ1-3, with TRBD1 matching 8 bases. Trimming at V came to 1 base and at J to 3 bases, leaving 5 bases not matched to a gene. Per germline, CDR1 DFQATT and CDR2 SNEGSKA (reference sequence). The CDR3 sequence is 15 residues long. Here the CDR3 DNA reads TGCAGTGCTAGAGGCGACAGGGGCGTTGGAAACACCATATATTTT. The encoded protein is CSARGDRGVGNTIYF.

This clonotype was found many times. The rearrangement uses TRBV20-1 and TRBJ1-5; D is possibly TRBD1 (6 bases). V shed 4 bases and J shed 5 bases, with 18 bases lying between them. This CDR3 is 15 amino acids long. Germline loops: CDR1 DFQATT, CDR2 SNEGSKA (reference sequence). The DNA for the CDR3 is TGCAGTGCTATAGGTGGGACAATTGCGGATCAGCCCCAGCATTTT. Its protein product is CSAIGGTIADQPQHF.

This clonotype appeared many times. This sequence joins TRBV19 and TRBJ1-1; D is perhaps TRBD1 (5 bases). From germline, CDR1 is LNHDA and CDR2 SQIVND (reference sequence). Trimming removed 6 bases from V and 2 bases from J, with 16 bases in between. CDR3 length: 15 residues. The DNA for the CDR3 is TGTGCCAGTAGCCATCCCTATGGGGGAAACACTGAAGCTTTCTTT. As protein: CASSHPYGGNTEAFF.

This clonotype was seen at least ten times. This chain uses TRBV10-3 with TRBJ2-7; the D gene is possibly TRBD2 (5 bases). Trimming took off 10 bases at V and 3 bases at J, with 16 bases between the two ends. Germline CDR1 is ENHRY and CDR2 is SYGVKD. The CDR3 consists of 13 residues. The CDR3 region is CATGKDVSYEQYF. DNA for the CDR3: TGTGCCACCGGGAAAGACGTGAGCTACGAGCAGTACTTC.

This clonotype was recorded many times. The gene calls are TRBV7-9 and TRBJ1-1; D not resolved. The germline V and J ends were trimmed by 4 bases and 0 bases, with 9 bases remaining between them. The CDR3 has 14 residues. Germline loops: CDR1 SEHNR, CDR2 FQNEAQ (reference sequence). CDR3 DNA: TGTGCCAGCAGCTCGGAAGCCATGAACACTGAAGCTTTCTTT. Its translation: CASSSEAMNTEAFF. The whole variable domain, remainder taken from reference TRBV7-9 and TRBJ1-1, is DTGVSQNPRHKITKRGQNVTFRCDPISEHNRLYWYRQTLGQGPEFLTYFQNEAQLEKSRLLSDRFSAERPKGSFSTLEIQRTEQGDSAMYLCASSSEAMNTEAFFGQGTRLTVV.

This clonotype has ten or more counts. J is TRBJ2-6 and V is TRBV12-5, with D unclear. The germline gives CDR1 LGHNT, CDR2 FRNRAP. V gave up 6 bases and J gave up 8 bases, with 8 bases separating them. CDR3 length equals 12 residues. The CDR3 reads CASGPNPNVLTF. The CDR3 nucleotides read TGTGCTAGTGGACCAAACCCCAACGTCCTGACTTTC.

CDR3 in DNA: TGTGCCAGCAGTTACTTCGGCGGGGATAGAAACATTCAGTACTTC. Translation: CASSYFGGDRNIQYF. This chain joins TRBV6-2 or TRBV6-3 and TRBJ2-4, with D maybe TRBD2 (6 bases). Trimming removed 1 base from V and 6 bases from J, with 13 bases in between. The CDR3 extends over 15 amino acids. The V gene's germline CDR1 is MNHEY and CDR2 SVGEGT.

This clonotype was seen ten or more times. The CDR3 coding sequence is TGTGCCAGCAGTTACTCAGCCGGGAGAGGCTACGAGCAGTACTTC. Protein sequence: CASSYSAGRGYEQYF. V usage is TRBV6-5 and J usage is TRBJ2-7; TRBD2 might be the D (6 bases). The CDR3 contains 15 residues. CDR1 is MNHEY, CDR2 SVGAGI, per germline. The germline V and J ends were trimmed by 0 bases and 3 bases, with 12 bases remaining between them.

The count of this clonotype is one. The chain uses TRBV12-3 or TRBV12-4 and TRBJ2-7, with D perhaps TRBD1 (5 bases). V shed 6 bases and J shed 6 bases, with 15 bases lying between them. CDR3 length: 13 residues. Here the CDR3 DNA reads TGTGCCAGCAGGCGAGCTTCAGGGCTCGAGCAGTACTTC. Translating it yields CASRRASGLEQYF.

The chain combines TRBV30 with TRBJ1-1; D gene unclear. The V end was cut by 2 bases, the J end by 2 bases, with 9 bases between. Germline values: CDR1 GTSNPN, CDR2 SVGIG (reference sequence). This CDR3 contains 13 residues. CDR3 region: CAWSSDTNTEAFF. CDR3 DNA sequence: TGTGCCTGGAGTTCCGATACTAACACTGAAGCTTTCTTT.